One and the same sample provided the 28 T cell receptor beta chains below, sequenced in a study of T-cell reconstitution after alpha-beta-depleted transplantation in children. Unique molecular identifiers featured in how the TCRbeta library was prepared. TCRdb reanalysed the PCR reads using MiXCR and keeps one entry per CDR3 protein. In the table there are tens of thousands of distinct CDR3 sequences, 7.5% to 10% of which are singletons. The source material was PBMCs, mostly from graft donor cells, sampled 60 days after TCRalphabeta/CD19-depleted stem cell transplant. Receptor source: a male patient between 2 and 9 years old who had a stem cell transplant for chronic granulomatous disease, so the T cells may come from the graft donor.

V and J are TRBV5-2 and TRBJ2-7; the listed D gene, TRBD1, was not tested against the DNA. TRBV5-2 is listed as a pseudogene. This CDR3 has 14 residues. The chain's CDR3 is CARGPGLGAYEQYF. CDR3 bases: TGTGCCAGGGGCCCGGGGCTAGGAGCCTACGAGCAGTACTTC.

This clonotype was observed at least ten times. This chain links TRBV7-2 with TRBJ2-5; D is perhaps TRBD1 or TRBD2 (5 bases each). The CDR3 spans 14 residues. Trimming cost V 1 base and J 2 bases, with 8 bases left between them. CDR1 is SGHTA and CDR2 is FQGNSA in the germline V gene. As DNA, the CDR3 is TGTGCCAGCAGCTTAGGGGGGAGTCAAGAGACCCAGTACTTC. Amino acid sequence: CASSLGGSQETQYF. The whole variable domain, filled in from reference TRBV7-2 and TRBJ2-5, reads GAGVSQSPSNKVTEKGKDVELRCDPISGHTALYWYRQSLGQGLEFLIYFQGNSAPDKSGLPSDRFSAERTGGSVSTLTIQRTQQEDSAVYLCASSLGGSQETQYFGPGTRLLVL.

This clonotype was seen ten or more times. The chain couples TRBV19 to TRBJ1-2, with 10 bases aligning to TRBD1. With 3 bases clipped from V and 2 bases from J, the junction kept 9 bases outside the gene matches. The germline V gene has CDR1 LNHDA and CDR2 SQIVND (reference sequence). CDR3 length equals 17 residues. For the CDR3, the DNA is TGTGCCAGTAGTATTACCCTCGACAGGGGGCCCAACTATGGCTACACCTTC. As protein: CASSITLDRGPNYGYTF.

This chain links TRBV20-1 with TRBJ2-1; D remains unclear. Trimming shortened V by 1 base and J by 10 bases, and 8 bases separated the two germline ends. Germline CDR1 and CDR2: DFQATT and SNEGSKA (reference sequence). The CDR3 is made up of 11 amino acids. Written as DNA, the CDR3 is TGCAGTGCTAGAGCTAGGCAAGAGCAGTTCTTC. Translated, it gives CSARARQEQFF.

This clonotype was seen a handful of times. The V call is TRBV6-2 or TRBV6-3, the J call TRBJ2-5; possibly TRBD1 for D (6 bases). The ends were cut back, 6 bases at V and 5 bases at J, with 19 bases in the middle. In germline, CDR1 is MNHEY, CDR2 SVGEGT. CDR3 length: 15 amino acids. This chain's CDR3 is CASRTFQGFRETQYF. The CDR3 bases are TGTGCCAGCAGGACTTTCCAGGGGTTTCGGGAGACCCAGTACTTC.

This clonotype has ten or more counts. This chain connects TRBV29-1 to TRBJ2-1, with 7 bases fitting TRBD1. J was trimmed by 8 bases and V by 6 bases; bases with no gene match: 16. This CDR3 spans 15 amino acids. Germline lookup yields CDR1 SQVTM and CDR2 ANQGSEA. The CDR3: CSVPPPQGLVDEQFF. DNA for the CDR3: TGCAGCGTACCGCCCCCACAGGGGTTAGTCGATGAGCAGTTCTTC.

In its sample, this clonotype was seen a few times. V gene TRBV30 combines with J gene TRBJ2-2; 8 bases map to TRBD2. With V trimmed by 2 bases and J by 5 bases, 4 bases remained unmatched. This CDR3 contains 14 residues. CDR1 GTSNPN and CDR2 SVGIG come from the germline V gene (reference sequence). DNA of the CDR3: TGTGCCTGGAGTACGCGGGAGGAGACCGGGGAGCTGTTTTTT. This encodes CAWSTREETGELFF.

Ten or more counts support this clonotype. This chain joins TRBV7-2 and TRBJ2-7; the D gene is possibly TRBD1 (5 bases). V lost 3 bases to trimming and J lost 5 bases, with 14 bases between them. Germline V gene lookup returns CDR1 SGHTA and CDR2 FQGNSA. This CDR3 comprises 14 residues. The DNA for the CDR3 is TGTGCCAGCAGCTTGGGGTCGGGCAGGGACGAGCAGTACTTC. Translated, it gives CASSLGSGRDEQYF.

This clonotype was picked up many times. The rearrangement links TRBV20-1 to TRBJ2-4; 9 bases align to TRBD2. V shed 1 base and J 9 bases; nucleotides not matched to a gene: 10. This CDR3 is built from 15 residues. CDR1 and CDR2 from the germline V gene are DFQATT and SNEGSKA (reference sequence). The CDR3 region is CSARGGREGQGIQYF. CDR3 bases: TGCAGTGCTAGAGGAGGGCGGGAGGGCCAGGGCATTCAGTACTTC.

This clonotype was observed at least ten times. V usage is TRBV12-3 or TRBV12-4 and J usage is TRBJ2-1; D possibly corresponds to TRBD2 (6 bases). Trimming pared 6 bases from V and 0 bases from J, leaving 12 bases between. This CDR3 region has 15 residues. CDR3 region: CASSLLALSYNEQFF. The CDR3, as DNA: TGTGCCAGCAGCCTACTAGCTCTCTCCTACAATGAGCAGTTCTTC.

With respect to this clonotype: One base away lies a much larger clone, so this may be a sequencing read error. The CDR3 here is CSASEGQGSSPLHF. Here the CDR3 DNA reads TGCAGTGCTAGCGAGGGACAGGGGTCTTCACCCCTCCACTTT. The gene calls are TRBV20-1 and TRBJ1-6, with TRBD1 matching 10 bases. This CDR3 region has 14 residues. The V and J ends lost 3 bases and 9 bases, in that order; junction bases with no gene match: 5. Germline loops: CDR1 DFQATT, CDR2 SNEGSKA (reference sequence).

This clonotype was seen many times. V gene TRBV21-1 combines with J gene TRBJ1-6. TRBV21-1 is designated a pseudogene. The CDR3 covers 14 residues. For the CDR3, the DNA is TGTGCCAGCAGCAGAGGGAACAGCAATTCACCCCTCCACTTT. This gives the protein CASSRGNSNSPLHF.

This clonotype was observed at least ten times. J is TRBJ2-3 and V is TRBV6-2 or TRBV6-3; 11 bases are a match to TRBD2. With V trimmed by 6 bases and J by 2 bases, 16 bases remained unmatched. Germline assignment: CDR1 MNHEY and CDR2 SVGEGT. The CDR3 has 19 amino acids. CDR3 in DNA: TGTGCCAGCAGCCCCTTTCCGGGACTAGCGGAGAAGAACACAGATACGCAGTATTTT. Translation: CASSPFPGLAEKNTDTQYF.

This clonotype was found many times. The gene calls are TRBV5-5 and TRBJ1-2, with 9 bases fitting TRBD1. This CDR3 has 17 amino acids. In germline, CDR1 is SGHKS, CDR2 YYEKEE (reference sequence). The junction had 12 bases not matched to a gene; V was cut back by 0 bases and J by 6 bases. CDR3 nucleotide sequence: TGTGCCAGCAGCTTGGCCCTAGGGACAGGGAGTTTGGATGGCTACACCTTC. This sequence encodes CASSLALGTGSLDGYTF. Full variable domain (outside the CDR3, taken from reference TRBV5-5 and TRBJ1-2): DAGVTQSPTHLIKTRGQQVTLRCSPISGHKSVSWYQQVLGQGPQFIFQYYEKEERGRGNFPDRFSARQFPNYSSELNVNALLLGDSALYLCASSLALGTGSLDGYTFGSGTRLTVV.

This clonotype was seen repeatedly, ten times or more. The rearrangement links TRBV20-1 to TRBJ2-1; 8 bases line up with TRBD2. The junction had 8 bases not matched to a gene; V was cut back by 1 base and J by 9 bases. The CDR3 contains 14 residues. Germline V gene sequence: CDR1 DFQATT, CDR2 SNEGSKA (reference sequence). This CDR3 reads CSARARGRLVEQFF. CDR3 nucleotides: TGCAGTGCTAGAGCCCGCGGGAGGCTGGTTGAGCAGTTCTTC.

Only a few counts were recorded for this clonotype. This chain connects TRBV7-2 to TRBJ1-5; no reliable D call. The CDR3 spans 13 residues. Trimming pared 3 bases from V and 8 bases from J, leaving 11 bases between. Germline V gene lookup returns CDR1 SGHTA and CDR2 FQGNSA. The CDR3 reads CASSLDPLEPQHF. DNA for the CDR3: TGTGCCAGCAGCTTGGACCCCTTAGAGCCCCAGCATTTT.

This clonotype turned up a few times. V is TRBV7-8 and J is TRBJ2-5, with D possibly called TRBD1 or TRBD2 (6 bases each). Germline loops: CDR1 SGHVS, CDR2 FQNEAQ. The V end was cut by 0 bases, the J end by 9 bases, with 20 bases between. This CDR3 region has 16 residues. The CDR3 reads CASSLAPLGGGLAQYF. The CDR3 DNA reads as TGTGCCAGCAGCTTAGCGCCCCTGGGGGGCGGGTTGGCCCAGTACTTC.

This clonotype has at least ten counts. The V gene is TRBV7-2, the J gene TRBJ2-5; 7 nucleotides align to TRBD1. The germline V gene has CDR1 SGHTA and CDR2 FQGNSA. There are 17 residues in the CDR3. The trim removed 5 bases at V and 5 bases at J, leaving 17 bases unmatched. CDR3 nucleotides: TGTGCCAGCAGCCCTACTCGTGACAGGGTGTTGTGGGAGACCCAGTACTTC. Translated: CASSPTRDRVLWETQYF.

This clonotype occurred many times. V and J are TRBV13 and TRBJ2-5, with no clear D. Trimming stripped 6 bases from V and 5 bases from J, with 10 bases between. CDR1 and CDR2 from the germline V gene are PRHDT and FYEKMQ (reference sequence). The CDR3 is made up of 12 amino acids. This chain's CDR3 is CASSTRSETQYF. CDR3 bases: TGTGCCAGCAGTACTCGGTCGGAGACCCAGTACTTC. Combining the CDR3 with reference TRBV13 and TRBJ2-5 gives the whole variable domain AAGVIQSPRHLIKEKRETATLKCYPIPRHDTVYWYQQGPGQDPQFLISFYEKMQSDKGSIPDRFSAQQFSDYHSELNMSSLELGDSALYFCASSTRSETQYFGPGTRLLVL.

This clonotype was found many times. The chain is built from TRBV7-3 and TRBJ2-1; TRBD1 aligns across 8 bases. This CDR3 has 15 residues. The J segment lost 1 base and the V segment lost 5 bases, leaving 4 bases of the junction unmatched. Germline V gives CDR1 SGHTA, CDR2 FQGTGA. The chain's CDR3 is CASSLGQGSYNEQFF. The CDR3 coding sequence is TGTGCCAGCAGCCTAGGACAGGGTTCCTACAATGAGCAGTTCTTC.

The table lists this clonotype with many counts. The rearrangement joins TRBV6-2 or TRBV6-3 to TRBJ2-5, with no clear D. CDR3 length: 16 amino acids. Trimming removed 2 bases at V and 5 bases at J, with 18 bases between. Per germline, CDR1 MNHEY and CDR2 SVGEGT. The CDR3 here is CASSYGGLLKRETQYF. CDR3 in DNA: TGTGCCAGCAGTTACGGCGGTCTCCTAAAGAGGGAGACCCAGTACTTC.

This clonotype was recorded many times. The V and J genes are TRBV5-1 and TRBJ2-1; possible D gene TRBD1, 5 bases. CDR3 length: 12 residues. Looked up from germline, CDR1 is SGHRS and CDR2 is YFSETQ. V dropped 2 bases and J dropped 13 bases, with 13 bases sitting between them. CDR3: CASSFQGRVQFF. The CDR3 coding sequence is TGCGCCAGCAGCTTCCAAGGCAGGGTACAGTTCTTC.

This clonotype was detected ten times or more. The CDR3 DNA follows: TGCAGTGCTGCACAGGGGGCCCGAGAGGGGACTGAAGCTTTCTTT. It specifies CSAAQGAREGTEAFF. The chain links TRBV20-1 to TRBJ1-1, with 9 bases fitting TRBD1. The V segment lost 5 bases and the J segment 5 bases; nucleotides outside the gene matches: 12. From germline, CDR1 is DFQATT and CDR2 SNEGSKA (reference sequence). There are 15 residues in the CDR3.

Many counts were recorded for this clonotype. The chain recombines TRBV20-1 with TRBJ1-1, with D unresolved. Trimming took 0 bases from V and 6 from J, leaving 14 bases between them. CDR3 length: 14 amino acids. CDR1 and CDR2 from the germline V gene are DFQATT and SNEGSKA (reference sequence). For the CDR3, the DNA is TGCAGTGCTAGAGATGAACACCGACGACCTGAAGCTTTCTTT. It encodes CSARDEHRRPEAFF.

Many counts were recorded for this clonotype. The chain links TRBV5-6 to TRBJ1-2; 9 bases are shared with TRBD1. The CDR3 covers 15 residues. Germline V gene lookup returns CDR1 SGHDT and CDR2 YYEEEE. J lost 6 bases, V lost 4 bases, and 10 bases had no gene match. CDR3 region: CASSRGTGRGDGYTF. CDR3 nucleotide sequence: TGTGCCAGCAGCCGGGGGACAGGGCGAGGGGATGGCTACACCTTC.

This clonotype was counted ten times or more. V usage is TRBV5-1 and J usage is TRBJ2-3, with TRBD1 as a possible D gene (6 bases). CDR3 length: 14 residues. CDR1 and CDR2 from the germline V gene are SGHRS and YFSETQ. V lost 7 bases to trimming and J lost 0 bases, with 12 bases between them. The CDR3 nucleotides read TGCGCCAGCCGCCCGGGACAAAGCACAGATACGCAGTATTTT. Protein: CASRPGQSTDTQYF.

This clonotype has ten or more counts. The chain joins TRBV10-3 to TRBJ2-3; 7 bases are shared with TRBD1. After removal of 9 bases from V and 2 bases from J, the junction contained 8 bases not matched to a gene. Germline values: CDR1 ENHRY, CDR2 SYGVKD. This CDR3 spans 14 amino acids. This CDR3 is CAMAGDSDTDTQYF. The CDR3 DNA reads TGTGCCATGGCAGGGGACAGTGACACAGATACGCAGTATTTT.

The rearrangement joins TRBV6-1 to TRBJ2-7; a weak D match, TRBD1 (5 bases). The CDR3 covers 14 residues. Trimming took off 6 bases at V and 4 bases at J, with 16 bases between the two ends. CDR1 and CDR2 (germline): MNHNS, SASEGT. For the CDR3, the DNA is TGTGCCAGCAGGGACACGGAGTTTTCGTACGAGCAGTACTTC. Its translation is CASRDTEFSYEQYF.